This T cell receptor beta chain was captured by sequencing in a study of T-cell reconstitution after alpha-beta-depleted transplantation in children. Whole-study results and caveats: T cells produced anew were the main source of T-cell counts and diversity one year after transplant. Roughly two months post-transplant, alpha-beta T cells reportedly originated from several hundred graft clones that had expanded.

For TCRbeta, the library was prepared with unique molecular identifiers. TCRdb recomputed calls from the PCR reads with MiXCR, one row per CDR3 protein. Found here are about 440,000 distinct CDR3 sequences, around two fifths of them singletons; the top ten hold around 29%. This clonotype was recorded many times. The antigen is not known. V dropped 1 base and J dropped 2 bases, with 11 bases sitting between them. This CDR3 is 15 amino acids long. CDR1 and CDR2 from the germline V gene are MGHDK and SYGVNS. The clonotype was recovered from a girl aged 2-10 years with aplastic anemia, due to receive a stem cell transplant. This chain connects TRBV25-1 to TRBJ2-5, with D unclear. The sample was PBMCs, taken before TCRalphabeta/CD19-depleted stem cell transplant. This CDR3 reads CASSELDVGQETQYF. In nucleotides, the CDR3 is TGTGCCAGCAGTGAATTAGACGTGGGGCAAGAGACCCAGTACTTC.